This entry is about one T cell receptor beta chain. What it binds is not known. The CDR3 extends over 16 amino acids. V lost 3 bases, J lost 1 base, and 5 bases stayed unmatched. CDR1 is SEHNR, CDR2 FQNEAQ, per germline (reference sequence). TCRdb's table, derived via immunoSEQ multiplex PCR, lists solely in-frame clones and lacks some. The sample lists 40,000 to 60,000 clones; 80% were seen once. This sample stems from a study of radiation and T cells in renal cell carcinoma. Study background: Nephrectomy followed 15 Gy stereotactic body radiation by 4 weeks.

Points from the study as a whole: Without pretreatment biopsies, baseline tumor clonotype presence was undetermined.

Time point described: blood 2 weeks post-SBRT. Treatment meaning: 15 Gy SBRT to primary tumor, nephrectomy 4 weeks later. After SBRT, blood was collected at 2 and 4 weeks, plus baseline. This renal cell carcinoma was of the clear cell type. This receptor was obtained from a woman in her 70s with renal cell carcinoma. The rearrangement joins TRBV7-9 to TRBJ2-5; 10 nucleotides align to TRBD2. Sample: blood, taken from a patient whose treatment included radiotherapy and nephrectomy. The chain's CDR3 is CASSFPSGGTQETQYF. CDR3 DNA sequence: TGTGCCAGCAGCTTTCCTAGCGGGGGTACCCAAGAGACCCAGTACTTC. The full variable domain, in which reference TRBV7-9 and TRBJ2-5 provide the parts outside the CDR3, is DTGVSQNPRHKITKRGQNVTFRCDPISEHNRLYWYRQTLGQGPEFLTYFQNEAQLEKSRLLSDRFSAERPKGSFSTLEIQRTEQGDSAMYLCASSFPSGGTQETQYFGPGTRLLVL.